This TCR beta chain was found in a study of CD8 T cells in ankylosing spondylitis. The table lists this clonotype with a few counts. Antigen: not known. MiXCR was run by TCRdb on the 5' RACE reads, yielding one entry per CDR3 protein. This table has 200,000 or so distinct CDR3 sequences, about a quarter appearing once. Study-wide findings and caveats: Disease-linked clones proved CD8+ and comparatively uncommon in peripheral blood. Typical of ankylosing spondylitis blood, it appeared, was a TCR beta motif of eight highly homologous variants. Prior literature has documented some motif variants in synovial fluid and blood from reactive arthritis. Significantly higher representation of disease-linked clones was reported for matched ankylosing spondylitis synovial fluid.

CDR3 length: 20 residues. Germline V gene data show CDR1 as SGHAT and CDR2 as FQDESV (reference sequence). After removal of 4 bases from V and 1 base from J, the junction contained 14 bases not matched to a gene. The V and J genes are TRBV11-1 and TRBJ2-1, with 12 bases lining up with TRBD2. The sequence was obtained from a male donor with ankylosing spondylitis or in good health (not recorded which). Sequencing was done on a sample of blood, either unsorted or a sorted T cell fraction (not recorded which). The CDR3 spells CASSSGRTSGIFVSYNEQFF. The CDR3 DNA is TGTGCCAGCAGCTCGGGAAGGACTAGCGGGATCTTCGTATCCTACAATGAGCAGTTCTTC.